A single sample is the source of the 17 T cell receptor beta chains below, sequenced in a study of blood T cells in healthy people across ages. Primed by a sample-barcoded 5' primer and a J-beta primer mix, a second PCR proceeded for roughly 7 to 12 cycles. Each CDR3 protein is one row after TCRdb ran MiXCR on the 5' RACE reads. This table holds around 1,100,000 distinct CDR3 sequences, approximately 38% found once. The sample taken for sequencing was blood. The receptors were gathered from a man aged 18-30 years in good health.

This clonotype came up a few times. The chain couples TRBV6-1 to TRBJ2-7; TRBD1 might be the D (6 bases). This CDR3 region has 12 residues. From germline, CDR1 is MNHNS and CDR2 SASEGT. The ends were cut back, 5 bases at V and 7 bases at J, with 12 bases in the middle. DNA for the CDR3: TGTGCCAGCAGTCTCAGACAGGATGAGCAGTACTTC. Translation: CASSLRQDEQYF.

The chain links TRBV25-1 to TRBJ1-2; 9 positions agree with TRBD1. Germline CDR1 and CDR2: MGHDK and SYGVNS. V dropped 9 bases and J dropped 6; count of bases not matched to a gene: 11. The CDR3 has 14 amino acids. The CDR3 loop reads CASTSDRGKDGYTF. CDR3 in DNA: TGTGCCAGTACCTCCGACAGGGGGAAGGATGGCTACACCTTC.

This clonotype was detected a few times. The genes are TRBV5-6 and TRBJ1-2, with 9 bases aligning to TRBD1. Looked up from germline, CDR1 is SGHDT and CDR2 is YYEEEE. The CDR3 has 15 residues. V shed 2 bases, J shed 7 bases, and the junction held 9 bases outside the gene matches. The CDR3 loop reads CASSLIQGASSGYTF. In DNA form, the CDR3 reads TGTGCCAGCAGCTTAATACAGGGGGCTTCGAGTGGCTACACCTTC.

This chain connects TRBV4-1 to TRBJ1-1; D gene unclear. Trimming shortened V by 1 base and J by 2 bases, and 5 bases separated the two germline ends. Germline loops: CDR1 MGHRA, CDR2 YSYEKL. This CDR3 region has 13 residues. The CDR3 loop reads CASSQGDNTEAFF. Here the CDR3 DNA reads TGCGCCAGCAGCCAAGGGGATAACACTGAAGCTTTCTTT.

In this sample, this clonotype turned up a few times. This chain links TRBV12-3 or TRBV12-4 with TRBJ1-4, with 7 bases lining up with TRBD1. This CDR3 contains 14 residues. V dropped 5 bases and J dropped 7; count of bases not matched to a gene: 7. In DNA form, the CDR3 reads TGTGCCAGCAGTACGACAGGGTTAGGTGAAAAACTGTTTTTT. Translating gives CASSTTGLGEKLFF.

The rearrangement joins TRBV7-2 to TRBJ1-5; 10 bases agree with TRBD1. The CDR3 runs to 16 residues. With 1 base clipped from V and 9 bases from J, the junction kept 9 bases outside the gene matches. Germline V gives CDR1 SGHTA, CDR2 FQGNSA. The CDR3 sequence: CASSLGQGATARPQHF. For the CDR3, the DNA is TGTGCCAGCAGCTTAGGACAGGGGGCGACCGCTCGGCCCCAGCATTTT.

This clonotype was seen more than once but under ten times. The V and J genes are TRBV6-6 and TRBJ2-3; TRBD2 aligns across 15 bases. The CDR3 runs to 16 residues. Unmatched junction bases numbered 1, after V lost 5 bases and J lost 1 base. The germline gives CDR1 MNHNY, CDR2 SVGAGI (reference sequence). Written as DNA, the CDR3 is TGTGCCAGCAGTGGGACTAGCGGGGGGCGCACAGATACGCAGTATTTT. It translates to CASSGTSGGRTDTQYF.

Of note for this clonotype: It may be a read error: a sequence one base away is much more abundant. The CDR3 nucleotides read TGTGCCGGCAGTTACTCGGTTGGCAAAAACATTCAGTACTTC. Its protein product is CAGSYSVGKNIQYF. J is TRBJ2-4 and V is TRBV6-2 or TRBV6-3; D gene unclear. The V gene's germline CDR1 is MNHEY and CDR2 SVGEGT. The CDR3 has 14 amino acids.

V and J are TRBV6-1 and TRBJ2-4; D unresolved. The V gene lost 6 bases and the J gene lost 0 bases, with 18 bases spanning the gap. This CDR3 is 17 amino acids long. Germline V gene data show CDR1 as MNHNS and CDR2 as SASEGT. The CDR3 DNA reads TGTGCCAGCAGGATGAAACCTAGAAATCTAGCCAAAAACATTCAGTACTTC. It translates to CASRMKPRNLAKNIQYF.

The V call is TRBV20-1, the J call TRBJ1-2; D call uncertain. Germline-derived CDR1 and CDR2 are DFQATT and SNEGSKA (reference sequence). The CDR3 is 12 amino acids. Trimming stripped 4 bases from V and 6 bases from J, with 12 bases between. The CDR3 DNA reads TGCAGTGCTATTGAAAACTTACATGGCTACACCTTC. Translating it yields CSAIENLHGYTF.

This clonotype was counted only a few times. This chain uses TRBV14 with TRBJ2-1; D might be TRBD1 (6 bases). The DNA matches TRBJ2-7 better at its end, which makes the J call doubtful. The CDR3 sequence is 16 residues long. Germline CDR1 is SGHDN and CDR2 is FVKESK. The CDR3 spells CASSPHPGQGYNEQYF. The DNA for the CDR3 is TGTGCCAGCAGCCCTCATCCGGGACAAGGCTACAATGAGCAGTACTTC.

This clonotype was counted only a few times. CDR3 in amino acids: CASSQFRAAHWDEQFF. CDR3 in DNA: TGTGCCAGCAGCCAATTCAGGGCAGCCCACTGGGATGAGCAGTTCTTC. The chain has TRBV14 and TRBJ2-1, with a weak D call TRBD1 (5 bases). Germline values: CDR1 SGHDN, CDR2 FVKESK. V was pared by 2 bases and J by 8 bases, with 19 bases between. The CDR3 has 16 residues.

The CDR3 coding sequence is TGTGCCAGCAGTGACCCAACGGGACAGGGGTACAATGAGCAGTACTTC. Its protein product is CASSDPTGQGYNEQYF. The rearrangement joins TRBV6-4 to TRBJ2-1; TRBD1 agrees at 10 bases. The J call may be incorrect, as the DNA end agrees better with TRBJ2-7. This CDR3 is built from 16 residues. Germline lookup yields CDR1 MRHNA and CDR2 SNTAGT.

This sequence joins TRBV9 and TRBJ1-2; TRBD1 matches 9 bases. The CDR3 is 14 amino acids. J was trimmed by 5 bases and V by 6 bases; bases with no gene match: 8. Germline CDR1 SGDLS, CDR2 YYNGEE. For the CDR3, the DNA is TGTGCCAGCACCTTGACAGGGGGAGTATATGGCTACACCTTC. Residues: CASTLTGGVYGYTF.

This clonotype was seen a handful of times. The V gene is TRBV20-1, the J gene TRBJ1-1; D gene ambiguous. The CDR3 totals 15 residues. Germline-derived CDR1 and CDR2 are DFQATT and SNEGSKA (reference sequence). V lost 3 bases and J lost 2, with 16 bases in between. CDR3 sequence (DNA): TGCAGTGCTAGGGCCCCTTATGAGGGCAACACTGAAGCTTTCTTT. Protein product: CSARAPYEGNTEAFF.

This clonotype was detected once. The rearrangement uses TRBV9 and TRBJ1-1; D may be TRBD1 (6 bases). The ends were cut back, 4 bases at V and 4 bases at J, with 14 bases in the middle. The CDR3 has 14 amino acids. The V gene's germline CDR1 is SGDLS and CDR2 YYNGEE. CDR3 bases: TGTGCCAGCAGCCTCACAGGGCTGAGCACTGAAGCTTTCTTT. Residues: CASSLTGLSTEAFF.

The chain uses TRBV20-1 and TRBJ2-7; D remains ambiguous. This CDR3 region has 12 residues. Germline V gene sequence: CDR1 DFQATT, CDR2 SNEGSKA (reference sequence). Trimming removed 4 bases from V and 3 bases from J, with 10 bases in between. CDR3 DNA: TGCAGTGCTAACCCTGGCAACTACGAGCAGTACTTC. Residues: CSANPGNYEQYF.